Below are 2 T cell receptor beta chains sequenced from a single sample in a study of blood T cells in healthy people across ages. Together with a sample-barcoded 5' primer, a J-beta primer mix was included in a second PCR lasting about 7 to 12 cycles. In TCRdb, the 5' RACE reads were re-called with MiXCR into one record per CDR3 protein. The sample gives 550,000 to 600,000 distinct CDR3 sequences, around 48% of which show up once; roughly 25% is in the top ten. Sequenced: blood. These receptors all stem from a man older than 75 in good health.

V gene TRBV7-2 combines with J gene TRBJ2-5, with 8 bases matching TRBD2. Germline loops: CDR1 SGHTA, CDR2 FQGNSA. V was clipped by 2 bases and J by 2 bases; unmatched bases: 10. The CDR3 is made up of 17 amino acids. The CDR3 is CASSLLWLAGPQETQYF. CDR3 DNA: TGTGCCAGCAGCTTACTCTGGCTAGCGGGCCCTCAAGAGACCCAGTACTTC.

This clonotype has just one count. The chain has TRBV7-2 and TRBJ1-2, with D possibly TRBD1 on 6 matching bases. The V gene lost 9 bases and the J gene lost 0 bases, with 20 bases spanning the gap. The CDR3 runs to 16 residues. Germline V lookup: CDR1 SGHTA, CDR2 FQGNSA. The CDR3 is CARNRVTGLSNYGYTF. In DNA form, the CDR3 reads TGTGCCAGAAACAGGGTGACGGGCCTGTCTAACTATGGCTACACCTTC.